The next 14 T cell receptor beta chains were all read from a single sample in a study of technical replicates of blood from several donors. The repertoire was sequenced with immunoSEQ multiplex PCR; TCRdb's copy has only in-frame clones and lacks some. The table records more than 90,000 clones, approximately 95% of them present only once. Sequencing was done on a sample of T cells isolated from PBMCs. The receptor set was obtained from a human donor in good health.

The chain uses TRBV5-5 and TRBJ1-1; D not certain. This CDR3 is 12 amino acids long. The germline V and J ends were trimmed by 0 bases and 4 bases, with 4 bases remaining between them. Germline lookup yields CDR1 SGHKS and CDR2 YYEKEE (reference sequence). In nucleotides, the CDR3 is TGTGCCAGCAGCTTGGCTACCACTGAAGCTTTCTTT. It is translated as CASSLATTEAFF.

The chain joins TRBV5-6 to TRBJ1-2; weak D call: TRBD1 (6 bases). Between the trimmed V and J ends, which lost 0 bases and 7 bases, there was a span of 19 bases. The germline V gene has CDR1 SGHDT and CDR2 YYEEEE. The CDR3 totals 16 residues. DNA for the CDR3: TGTGCCAGCAGCTTGGCCTGGACAGTTTCTGTTCGTGGCTACACCTTC. This codes for CASSLAWTVSVRGYTF.

As DNA, the CDR3 is TGTGCCAGCAGTTCCCTTACAGACACTGAAGCTTTCTTT. The encoded protein is CASSSLTDTEAFF. The chain employs TRBV27 and TRBJ1-1; D remains ambiguous. The germline gives CDR1 MNHEY, CDR2 SMNVEV (reference sequence). The CDR3 length is 13 residues. V was shortened by 4 bases and J by 3 bases, with 9 bases between the two germline ends.

The chain uses TRBV19 and TRBJ1-5; possibly TRBD1 for D (5 bases). This CDR3 spans 15 amino acids. Germline loops: CDR1 LNHDA, CDR2 SQIVND (reference sequence). V lost 5 bases and J lost 0, with 11 bases in between. In DNA, the CDR3 is TGTGCCAGTAGTGTGACAGATCATAGCAATCAGCCCCAGCATTTT. This sequence encodes CASSVTDHSNQPQHF.

The chain carries TRBV25-1 and TRBJ2-1; D unresolved. Germline CDR1 reads MGHDK; CDR2 reads SYGVNS. This CDR3 comprises 11 residues. V lost 1 base to trimming and J lost 7 bases, with 2 bases between them. CDR3 DNA sequence: TGTGCCAGCAGTGAATCAAATGAGCAGTTCTTC. Protein product: CASSESNEQFF.

The V gene is TRBV4-1, the J gene TRBJ2-1; 7 bases agree with TRBD2. J lost 9 bases, V lost 5 bases, and 22 bases had no gene match. The CDR3 runs 18 residues. Germline values: CDR1 MGHRA, CDR2 YSYEKL. The CDR3 DNA is TGCGCCAGCAGCTCAAGACGACTGTGGGGGAGGGAGGGCATTGAGCAGTTCTTC. This translates into CASSSRRLWGREGIEQFF.

The chain couples TRBV5-1 to TRBJ2-5, with D possibly TRBD2 on 5 matching bases. Trimming stripped 0 bases from V and 2 bases from J, with 8 bases between. The CDR3 spans 14 residues. CDR1 and CDR2 (germline): SGHRS, YFSETQ. For the CDR3, the DNA is TGCGCCAGCAGCTTGGTTCCGGGGCAAGAGACCCAGTACTTC. It is translated as CASSLVPGQETQYF. The full variable domain, with the rest looked up from reference TRBV5-1 and TRBJ2-5, is KAGVTQTPRYLIKTRGQQVTLSCSPISGHRSVSWYQQTPGQGLQFLFEYFSETQRNKGNFPGRFSGRQFSNSRSEMNVSTLELGDSALYLCASSLVPGQETQYFGPGTRLLVL.

The CDR3 here is CASSPDRGNTEAFF. CDR3 nucleotide sequence: TGTGCCAGCAGCCCGGACAGGGGAAACACTGAAGCTTTCTTT. The V call is TRBV7-8, the J call TRBJ1-1; 9 bases map to TRBD1. In germline, CDR1 is SGHVS, CDR2 FQNEAQ. J was trimmed by 2 bases and V by 5 bases; bases with no gene match: 3. This CDR3 has 14 residues.

This clone was counted a single time. The gene calls are TRBV2 and TRBJ2-2, with 9 positions matching TRBD1. The CDR3 spans 14 residues. Per the germline V gene, CDR1 is SNHLY and CDR2 is FYNNEI. The junction had 5 bases not matched to a gene; V was cut back by 6 bases and J by 6 bases. As DNA, the CDR3 is TGTGCCAGCAGGACACAGGGGGCGGCCGGGGAGCTGTTTTTT. The encoded protein is CASRTQGAAGELFF. The complete variable domain, with remaining parts taken from reference TRBV2 and TRBJ2-2, reads EPEVTQTPSHQVTQMGQEVILRCVPISNHLYFYWYRQILGQKVEFLVSFYNNEISEKSEIFDDQFSVERPDGSNFTLKIRSTKLEDSAMYFCASRTQGAAGELFFGEGSRLTVL.

This chain connects TRBV7-9 to TRBJ2-4; the match to TRBD2 covers 7 bases. The CDR3 totals 15 residues. Per germline, CDR1 SEHNR and CDR2 FQNEAQ (reference sequence). The trim removed 0 bases at V and 3 bases at J, leaving 2 bases unmatched. CDR3 sequence (DNA): TGTGCCAGCAGCTTAGCGAGCGGGAACAAAAACATTCAGTACTTC. Encoded protein: CASSLASGNKNIQYF.

This chain connects TRBV6-5 to TRBJ2-3; 8 bases fit TRBD2. V dropped 5 bases and J dropped 3; count of bases not matched to a gene: 7. CDR3 size: 15 residues. Germline CDR1 MNHEY, CDR2 SVGAGI. The CDR3 DNA reads as TGTGCCAGCAGTCCGACTAGCGTTACAACAGATACGCAGTATTTT. Amino acids: CASSPTSVTTDTQYF.

The chain carries TRBV4-1 and TRBJ2-1; 9 bases fit TRBD2. The V gene's germline CDR1 is MGHRA and CDR2 YSYEKL. This CDR3 contains 15 residues. J gave up 3 bases and V 5 bases, and 5 bases lay outside the gene matches. The CDR3 here is CASSLRLADYNEQFF. The CDR3 nucleotides read TGCGCCAGCAGCTTGAGACTAGCGGACTACAATGAGCAGTTCTTC.

The CDR3 bases are TGTGCCTGGAGTGTACTGGCCTACGAGCAGTACTTC. Residues: CAWSVLAYEQYF. The rearrangement uses TRBV30 and TRBJ2-7, with no clear D. Between the trimmed V and J ends, which lost 0 bases and 2 bases, there was a span of 5 bases. Germline loops: CDR1 GTSNPN, CDR2 SVGIG (reference sequence). This CDR3 has 12 amino acids.

The chain couples TRBV27 to TRBJ1-2; 8 bases fit TRBD1. The CDR3 extends over 14 amino acids. V trimming: 4 bases; J trimming: 6 bases; junction bases outside the gene matches: 7. Germline V gene data show CDR1 as MNHEY and CDR2 as SMNVEV (reference sequence). CDR3 in DNA: TGTGCCAGCAGTTCAGGGGGCGGATTCAATGGCTACACCTTC. It yields the protein CASSSGGGFNGYTF.